This record covers a single TCR beta chain. Its antigen is not known. The V end was cut by 0 bases, the J end by 1 base, with 21 bases between. CDR1 and CDR2 from the germline V gene are ENHRY and SYGVKD. The CDR3 runs to 19 residues. The entry originates in a study of persistence of HIV-infected CD4 T cells. About the study: Median time on suppressive ART was less than nine years. Anti-CD3/anti-CD28 beads activated more cells than antigen stimulation did. Study-wide points: TCRbeta richness was lower in CMV- and Gag-responding cells than in anti-CD3/anti-CD28-responding cells.

This was the immunoSEQ version 4 assay in survey mode. Some clones are missing from TCRdb's copy, which holds only in-frame ones; the method was immunoSEQ multiplex PCR. The sample shows roughly 41,000 clones, 87% of them seen only once. Cells were stimulated nonspecifically with anti-CD3/anti-CD28 magnetic beads. Sorting selected CD4+ T cells upregulating both CD40 ligand and CD69. PBMCs were depleted of CD8+ T cells before stimulation. The sequenced sample was CD4+ T cells sorted from PBMCs after roughly 18-hour stimulation, obtained from a patient who received antiretroviral therapy. This sequence joins TRBV10-3 and TRBJ2-5; D is uncertain. The clonotype was recovered from an adult man with HIV who was CMV-seropositive. CDR3 bases: TGTGCCATCAGTGAGTCGACCCGATCCCCAGTAGTGGGCCAAGAGACCCAGTACTTC. It translates to CAISESTRSPVVGQETQYF.